This T cell receptor (beta chain) was obtained from a study of CD8+ T cells in alopecia areata. The study, taken as a whole, reports: Although TCR sharing was seen in mice, sharing across patients was less clear, possibly for HLA-related reasons. Tofacitinib yielded significantly lower scalp clonality and fewer expanded CD8+ clones among the top 100.

Trimming removed 2 bases from V and 3 bases from J, with 8 bases in between. The V gene's germline CDR1 is ENHRY and CDR2 SYGVKD. The CDR3 has 14 amino acids. On this clone itself: Its antigen remains unidentified.

RNA extraction and reverse transcription yielded cDNA as sequencing template. Produced via immunoSEQ multiplex PCR; TCRdb's table is partial and in-frame only. The table lists nearly 200,000 clones, about three fifths of them singletons. As for treatment: oral pan-JAK inhibitor, 5-10 mg twice daily. Sorted populations comprised CD4+ and CD8+ T cells obtained from PBMCs. The receptor comes from a human donor with alopecia areata. Sequences were derived from CD4+ T cells sorted from blood, sampled at week 24, from a patient treated with tofacitinib. This chain joins TRBV10-3 and TRBJ2-4; the D is unclear. The CDR3 coding sequence is TGTGCCATCAGTGAGGGGATCGGCAAAAACATTCAGTACTTC. It specifies CAISEGIGKNIQYF.